The T cell receptor beta chain under discussion was sequenced for a study of blood T cells in healthy people across ages. General study findings and limits: With naive T cell percentage, TCR beta diversity showed a strong correlation. Estimates drawn from one million T cells were deemed to understate diversity.

The people who gave samples were healthy Caucasians from Russia, aged roughly 6 to 100. CDR1 and CDR2 (germline): SGHAT, FQNNGV. V shed 5 bases and J shed 4 bases, with 15 bases lying between them. This CDR3 region has 15 residues. Details on this clonotype: Antigen unknown.

Then a second PCR, running roughly 7 to 11 cycles, was carried out with a sample-barcoded 5' primer and a J-beta primer mix. Via MiXCR, TCRdb re-called the 5' RACE reads, giving one row per CDR3 protein. Altogether hundreds of thousands of distinct CDR3 sequences are present, roughly 26% being singletons, with the ten largest covering roughly 17%. This chain links TRBV11-2 with TRBJ2-1, with D possibly being TRBD1 (6 bases). The receptor was isolated from a woman at least 80 years old in good health. Sequencing input: blood. In DNA, the CDR3 is TGTGCCAGCAGCCCCCCGGACAGAATGTACAATGAGCAGTTCTTC. This gives the protein CASSPPDRMYNEQFF.